The 23 T cell receptor beta chains below come from one sample, sequenced in a study of cytomegalovirus exposure and HLA in healthy donors. Amplification used 60 Vbeta primers and 13 Jbeta primers. Profiling relied on immunoSEQ multiplex PCR, and the TCRdb table lists in-frame clones only, not all of them. The sample lists 150,000 or so clones; 70% to 85% were seen once. The specimen was PBMCs. The receptors here all came from a man aged 25-40 years in good health and CMV-seropositive.

The chain joins TRBV13 to TRBJ2-7; 13 bases match TRBD2. The germline V gene has CDR1 PRHDT and CDR2 FYEKMQ (reference sequence). The CDR3 totals 17 residues. Losses at the gene ends were 3 bases for V and 3 bases for J; bases not matched to a gene: 8. This CDR3 is CASSFSGTSGVLYEQYF. As DNA, the CDR3 is TGTGCCAGCAGCTTTTCCGGGACTAGCGGGGTCCTCTACGAGCAGTACTTC.

The V call is TRBV18, the J call TRBJ2-2; 11 bases fit TRBD2. V lost 5 bases and J lost 2; bases outside the gene matches: 4. The CDR3 has 16 residues. Germline-derived CDR1 and CDR2 are KGHSH and LQKENI. The CDR3 here is CASSSGTSGNTGELFF. The CDR3 bases are TGTGCCAGCTCATCCGGGACTAGCGGAAACACCGGGGAGCTGTTTTTT.

Turning to this clone: Its ends do not fully match the called genes, so a read error is possible. This sequence joins TRBV7-9 and TRBJ1-1, with 8 bases matching TRBD1. Looked up from germline, CDR1 is SEHNR and CDR2 is FQNEAQ (reference sequence). This CDR3 is built from 14 residues. The CDR3 here is CSSSLLQGAQEAFF. The CDR3 DNA reads as TGTTCCAGCAGCTTACTTCAGGGGGCGCAGGAAGCTTTCTTT.

The genes are TRBV15 and TRBJ2-1; 9 nucleotides line up with TRBD2. CDR1 LNHNV and CDR2 YYDKDF come from the germline V gene (reference sequence). Trimming took 1 base from V and 0 from J; bases not matched to a gene: 13. The CDR3 consists of 20 residues. The CDR3 here is CATSRGFGLAKRSSYNEQFF. The CDR3, as DNA: TGTGCCACCAGCAGAGGCTTTGGACTAGCGAAACGTAGCTCCTACAATGAGCAGTTCTTC.

Here the CDR3 DNA reads TGTGCCAGCTCACCAAACGGACAGGGGGTAGCTGGGGCCAACGTCCTGACTTTC. This gives the protein CASSPNGQGVAGANVLTF. The chain employs TRBV18 and TRBJ2-6, with 10 bases lining up with TRBD1. The CDR3 length is 18 residues. With 2 bases clipped from V and 2 bases from J, the junction kept 6 bases outside the gene matches. Germline V lookup: CDR1 KGHSH, CDR2 LQKENI.

The chain links TRBV23-1 to TRBJ2-2, with D perhaps matching TRBD2 (6 bases). TRBV23-1 is filed as an ORF, its function uncertain. The CDR3 runs 14 residues. V lost 7 bases to trimming and J lost 8 bases, with 17 bases between them. The CDR3 here is CASTLRREVGELFF. The CDR3 DNA is TGCGCCAGCACCCTAAGGAGGGAGGTAGGGGAGCTGTTTTTT.

The gene calls are TRBV6-1 and TRBJ2-1, with 9 positions matching TRBD1. With V trimmed by 2 bases and J by 8 bases, 7 bases remained unmatched. The V gene's germline CDR1 is MNHNS and CDR2 SASEGT. The CDR3 covers 15 residues. This chain's CDR3 is CASSEWGQGSDEQFF. DNA of the CDR3: TGTGCCAGCAGTGAATGGGGACAGGGCAGCGATGAGCAGTTCTTC.

The chain uses TRBV11-3 and TRBJ2-7, with 7 positions matching TRBD2. Germline V lookup: CDR1 SGHNT, CDR2 YENEEA. V trimming: 0 bases; J trimming: 2 bases; junction bases outside the gene matches: 13. The CDR3 spans 18 residues. CDR3 nucleotide sequence: TGTGCCAGCAGCTTAGAGGCCGGGGGGTCGGGACGGACCTACGAGCAGTACTTC. Its translation is CASSLEAGGSGRTYEQYF.

The CDR3 spells CASSPRWSSGNTGELFF. The CDR3 nucleotides read TGCGCCAGCAGCCCCCGGTGGAGTAGCGGGAACACCGGGGAGCTGTTTTTT. The chain uses TRBV5-1 and TRBJ2-2; a weak D match, TRBD2 (6 bases). Germline CDR1 and CDR2: SGHRS and YFSETQ. V lost 4 bases to trimming and J lost 1 base, with 17 bases between them. CDR3 length: 17 residues.

Concerning this clone: Other DNA sequences of this sample code for an identical CDR3. This CDR3 reads CASSFPGLAGGQETQYF. CDR3 in DNA: TGTGCCAGCAGTTTCCCCGGACTAGCGGGAGGGCAAGAGACCCAGTACTTC. The genes are TRBV28 and TRBJ2-5; TRBD2 matches at 15 bases. Germline V gives CDR1 MDHEN, CDR2 SYDVKM. V shed 3 bases and J 2 bases; nucleotides not matched to a gene: 4. This CDR3 region has 17 residues.

This clone turned up a few times. The V call is TRBV5-1, the J call TRBJ2-7; 7 nucleotides match TRBD1. Looked up from germline, CDR1 is SGHRS and CDR2 is YFSETQ. Trimming took 1 base from V and 0 from J; bases not matched to a gene: 7. This CDR3 has 16 amino acids. Here the CDR3 DNA reads TGCGCCAGCAGCTTGACACCGGGACAGAGCTCCTACGAGCAGTACTTC. Its translation is CASSLTPGQSSYEQYF.

V gene TRBV19 combines with J gene TRBJ1-3, with 8 bases that match TRBD1. Germline trimming cut 3 bases from V and 0 bases from J; bases unmatched to any gene: 1. The CDR3 loop spans 15 amino acids. The germline V gene has CDR1 LNHDA and CDR2 SQIVND (reference sequence). The chain's CDR3 is CASSIGQGSGNTIYF. The CDR3 nucleotides read TGTGCCAGTAGTATCGGACAGGGCTCTGGAAACACCATATATTTT. Drawing the rest from reference TRBV19 and TRBJ1-3, the complete variable domain is DGGITQSPKYLFRKEGQNVTLSCEQNLNHDAMYWYRQDPGQGLRLIYYSQIVNDFQKGDIAEGYSVSREKKESFPLTVTSAQKNPTAFYLCASSIGQGSGNTIYFGEGSWLTVV.

The V gene is TRBV28, the J gene TRBJ2-5; tentative D call: TRBD2 (5 bases). The assigned J gene may be wrong: the sequence end matches TRBJ2-7 better. Germline-derived CDR1 and CDR2 are MDHEN and SYDVKM. This CDR3 comprises 11 residues. CDR3 region: CAVGEDYEQYF. The CDR3 DNA reads TGTGCCGTCGGGGAAGACTACGAGCAGTACTTC.

The rearrangement joins TRBV6-1 to TRBJ1-6; no definite D call. Between the trimmed V and J ends, which lost 9 bases and 5 bases, there was a span of 14 bases. The CDR3 loop spans 14 amino acids. Germline CDR1 reads MNHNS; CDR2 reads SASEGT. The CDR3, as DNA: TGTGCCAGTCTATCTGGGAGTAATAATTCACCCCTCCACTTT. Translated, it gives CASLSGSNNSPLHF.

Remarks on this clone: At one end, the junction sequence differs from germline, possibly due to a read error. V is TRBV7-7 and J is TRBJ2-2; D is possibly TRBD2 (5 bases). Germline loops: CDR1 SSHAT, CDR2 FNYEAQ (reference sequence). The length of the CDR3 is 15 residues. CDR3: CASSLSGANTGELFF. The CDR3 coding sequence is TGTGCTAGCAGCTTATCCGGGGCGAACACCGGGGAGCTGTTTTTT.

The chain uses TRBV6-5 and TRBJ1-1; 9 bases are a match to TRBD1. The V gene's germline CDR1 is MNHEY and CDR2 SVGAGI. V gave up 7 bases and J gave up 11 bases; unmatched junction bases: 11. This CDR3 comprises 13 residues. The CDR3 sequence is CASTPGQGGWAFF. CDR3 bases: TGTGCCAGCACCCCGGGACAGGGAGGGTGGGCTTTCTTT.

This rearrangement joins TRBV6-1 to TRBJ1-6; possibly TRBD1 for D (6 bases). The ends were cut back, 4 bases at V and 7 bases at J, with 11 bases in the middle. This CDR3 comprises 14 residues. The germline V gene encodes CDR1 MNHNS and CDR2 SASEGT. The CDR3 DNA is TGTGCCAGCAGTGTCAGGGGAGCCAATTCACCCCTCCACTTT. It translates to CASSVRGANSPLHF.

V usage is TRBV7-9 and J usage is TRBJ2-7; no firm D call. In germline, CDR1 is SEHNR, CDR2 FQNEAQ (reference sequence). Trimming took 5 bases from V and 1 from J, leaving 9 bases between them. The CDR3 sequence is 13 residues long. DNA of the CDR3: TGTGCCAGCAGCCCGACACCTTCCTACGAGCAGTACTTC. Its translation: CASSPTPSYEQYF.

The V call is TRBV18, the J call TRBJ1-4; D remains unclear. The V end was cut by 3 bases, the J end by 8 bases, with 13 bases between. The CDR3 extends over 14 amino acids. Germline lookup yields CDR1 KGHSH and CDR2 LQKENI. CDR3 protein: CASSPSQREEKLFF. The CDR3 nucleotides are TGTGCCAGCTCACCCAGTCAAAGGGAGGAAAAACTGTTTTTT.

The chain carries TRBV6-5 and TRBJ1-2; a weak D match, TRBD1 (6 bases). The CDR3 runs to 15 residues. Germline assignment: CDR1 MNHEY and CDR2 SVGAGI. V lost 0 bases and J 4 bases, leaving 12 bases between the germline ends. CDR3: CASSYSTQGSYGYTF. The CDR3 nucleotides read TGTGCCAGCAGTTACTCGACTCAGGGGTCCTATGGCTACACCTTC.

This clone was seen a few times. The V call is TRBV28, the J call TRBJ1-2, with D unclear. Germline V lookup: CDR1 MDHEN, CDR2 SYDVKM. CDR3 length: 13 amino acids. V was shortened by 4 bases and J by 1 base, with 7 bases between the two germline ends. Here the CDR3 DNA reads TGTGCCAGCAGTTGGCAGAATAACTATGGCTACACCTTC. Translating it yields CASSWQNNYGYTF.

The chain is built from TRBV5-1 and TRBJ1-1, with D possibly being TRBD1 (5 bases). Per the germline V gene, CDR1 is SGHRS and CDR2 is YFSETQ. V shed 4 bases and J shed 4 bases, with 11 bases lying between them. The CDR3 contains 13 residues. The CDR3 nucleotides are TGCGCCAGCAGCCAACCCGGGGGCACTGAAGCTTTCTTT. Protein sequence: CASSQPGGTEAFF.

This chain links TRBV15 with TRBJ2-5, with D possibly TRBD1 on 5 matching bases. The CDR3 is 16 residues long. CDR1 LNHNV and CDR2 YYDKDF come from the germline V gene (reference sequence). Between the trimmed V and J ends, which lost 3 bases and 4 bases, there was a span of 18 bases. The CDR3: CATSSSQAYWGETQYF. The CDR3 DNA is TGTGCCACCAGCAGTTCACAGGCCTATTGGGGAGAGACCCAGTACTTC.